This T cell receptor beta chain was recorded in a study of blood T cells in healthy people across ages. For the second PCR, which ran for about 6 to 12 cycles, a sample-barcoded 5' primer and a J-beta primer mix were used. A template-switch adaptor that had 12 random nucleotides put a tag on each cDNA molecule. TCRdb analysed the 5' RACE reads with MiXCR anew, one entry per CDR3 protein. This sample has fewer than 950,000 distinct CDR3 sequences; 35% to 40% occur once, and the top ten carry approximately 13%. The donors, aged roughly 6 to 90, were healthy Caucasians from Russia. Each of the donors had around 9 milliliters of peripheral blood drawn into EDTA-treated Vacutainer tubes. With 3 bases removed from V and 0 bases from J, the gap between germline ends came to 14 bases. The CDR3 has 15 residues. The V gene's germline CDR1 is DFQATT and CDR2 SNEGSKA (reference sequence).

The chain couples TRBV20-1 to TRBJ2-5, with D perhaps TRBD1 or TRBD2 (5 bases each). This clonotype was obtained from a man aged 18-30 years in good health. Material for sequencing was blood. As DNA, the CDR3 is TGCAGTGCTAGGAAGGGACCCAGGTACCAAGAGACCCAGTACTTC. It specifies CSARKGPRYQETQYF.